The source of this TCR beta chain is a study of blood T cell repertoires in COVID-19. On the study more broadly: The study drew acute and convalescent COVID-19 samples from the United States, Italy and Spain. The cDNA or gDNA used as material had been derived from T cells, B-cell-depleted T cells, or PBMCs.

Under the authors' procedure: It was from reference gene primer amplification that nucleated cell counts were estimated. Generated by immunoSEQ multiplex PCR, the TCRdb table keeps only in-frame clones and is missing some. The V and J calls and clone size were taken over from that table, and D and trimming were inferred from the DNA. Counted here are roughly 44,000 clones, approximately 90% occurring once; the ten biggest clones make up over 10%. The germline V gene encodes CDR1 LNHDA and CDR2 SQIVND (reference sequence). CDR3 length: 16 amino acids. After removal of 7 bases from V and 2 bases from J, the junction contained 5 bases not matched to a gene.

The V gene is TRBV19, the J gene TRBJ2-6; 10 bases line up with TRBD1. The sequenced sample was peripheral blood. The clonotype comes from a man of 80 years or more with acute or convalescent COVID-19. The CDR3 spells CASKDRGNAGANVLTF. CDR3 nucleotides: TGTGCCAGTAAGGACAGGGGGAACGCTGGGGCCAACGTCCTGACTTTC.